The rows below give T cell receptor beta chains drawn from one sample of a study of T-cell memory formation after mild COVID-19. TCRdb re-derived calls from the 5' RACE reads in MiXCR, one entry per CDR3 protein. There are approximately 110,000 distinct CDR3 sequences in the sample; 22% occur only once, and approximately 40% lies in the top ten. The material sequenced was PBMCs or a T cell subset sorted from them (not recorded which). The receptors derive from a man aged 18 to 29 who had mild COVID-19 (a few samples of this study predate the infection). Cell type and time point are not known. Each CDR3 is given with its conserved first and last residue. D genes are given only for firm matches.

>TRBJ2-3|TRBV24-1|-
CATSDLRGGTDTQYF
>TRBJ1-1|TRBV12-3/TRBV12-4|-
CASSRSESTEAFF
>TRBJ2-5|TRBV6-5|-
CASSPTEVGGQETQYF
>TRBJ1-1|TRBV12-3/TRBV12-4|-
CASSFPTGQVNTEAFF
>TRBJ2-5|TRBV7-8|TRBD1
CASSPGTEVVETQYF
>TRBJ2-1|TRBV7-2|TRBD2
CASASPERGLLFEQFF
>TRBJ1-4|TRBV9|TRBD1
CASSVDRGEKLFF
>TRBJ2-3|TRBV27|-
CASSEPGLQYF
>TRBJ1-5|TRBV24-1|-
CATSESGQPQHF
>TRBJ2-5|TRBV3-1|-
CASSQEWRDQETQYF
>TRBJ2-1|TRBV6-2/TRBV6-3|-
CASSRPAEWFF
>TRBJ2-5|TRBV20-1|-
CSAFTREGPIQETQYF
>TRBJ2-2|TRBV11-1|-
CASSSITGMGELFF
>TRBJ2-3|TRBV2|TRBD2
CASFTSGASTDTQYF
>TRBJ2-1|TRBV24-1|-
CATSDLGRDHNEQFF
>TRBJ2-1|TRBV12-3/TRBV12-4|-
CASSAPSYNEQFF
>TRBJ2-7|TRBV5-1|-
CASSLDTPGPGLYEQYF